This T cell receptor (beta chain) stems from a study of blood T cell repertoires in COVID-19. For the study at large: Both acute and convalescent COVID-19 samples were obtained from the United States, Italy and Spain. Nucleic acid was either cDNA or gDNA, and it came from T cells, B-cell-depleted T cells, or PBMCs.

Original processing methods: Nucleated cell number was recorded as an estimate derived from reference gene primer amplification. Profiled with immunoSEQ multiplex PCR; TCRdb holds only in-frame clones, not every one. From that table come the V and J calls and clone size; the DNA was used to work out D and trimming. Of approximately 110,000 clones listed, about 85% are singletons. Per the germline V gene, CDR1 is SSHAT and CDR2 is FNYEAQ (reference sequence). This CDR3 spans 13 amino acids. With 5 bases removed from V and 5 bases from J, the gap between germline ends came to 12 bases. Sequenced input: peripheral blood. This receptor was taken from a human donor in a cohort sampled during active COVID-19. The chain has TRBV7-7 and TRBJ2-5; D is perhaps TRBD1 (6 bases). Written as DNA, the CDR3 is TGTGCCAGCAGCACCCAGGGGCTGGAGACCCAGTACTTC. Amino acid sequence: CASSTQGLETQYF. The entire variable domain, with the rest obtained from reference TRBV7-7 and TRBJ2-5, is as follows: GAGVSQSPRYKVTKRGQDVTLRCDPISSHATLYWYQQALGQGPEFLTYFNYEAQPDKSGLPSDRFSAERPEGSISTLTIQRTEQRDSAMYRCASSTQGLETQYFGPGTRLLVL.